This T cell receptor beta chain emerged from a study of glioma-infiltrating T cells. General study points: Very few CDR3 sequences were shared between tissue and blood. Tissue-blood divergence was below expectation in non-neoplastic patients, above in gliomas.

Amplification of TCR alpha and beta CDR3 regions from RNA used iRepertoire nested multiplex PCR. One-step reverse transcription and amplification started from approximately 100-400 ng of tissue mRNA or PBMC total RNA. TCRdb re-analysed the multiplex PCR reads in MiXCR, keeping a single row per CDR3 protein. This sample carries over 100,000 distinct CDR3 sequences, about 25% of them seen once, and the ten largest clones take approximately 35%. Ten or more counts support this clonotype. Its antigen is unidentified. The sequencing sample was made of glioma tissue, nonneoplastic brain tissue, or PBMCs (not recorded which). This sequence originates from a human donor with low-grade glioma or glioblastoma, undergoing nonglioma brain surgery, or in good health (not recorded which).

The CDR3 DNA reads TGTGCCACCTCGACCGGACAGGGGCGAGGTGATCAGCCCCAGCATTTT. This encodes CATSTGQGRGDQPQHF. The chain joins TRBV19 to TRBJ1-5, with 9 nucleotides matching TRBD1. Trimming took 10 bases from V and 5 from J; bases not matched to a gene: 15. Germline CDR1 LNHDA, CDR2 SQIVND (reference sequence). CDR3 length: 16 residues.